The following is a TCR beta chain sequence with its context. Its target is unknown. It was RNA transcripts that yielded the amplified TCR beta CDR3 regions. First-round RT-PCR targeting the TCR CDR3 was performed with the HTBI primer set. From the multiplex PCR reads, TCRdb called clonotypes with MiXCR, one entry per CDR3 protein. Of over 650,000 distinct CDR3 sequences detected, roughly 45% appear once; the ten largest clones hold less than 9%. Exclusion of a patient resulted from uncontrolled infection, other autoimmune disease, pregnancy or lactation. Diagnoses were made from clinical symptoms, serum measures (thyroxine and TRAb), thyroid ultrasound and orbital computed tomography. The data are from a study of T cells in Graves' hyperthyroidism and ophthalmopathy. Notes on the study in general: Among thyroid clonotypes expanded above 0.001, most also appeared in blood.

V was shortened by 4 bases and J by 0 bases, with 12 bases between the two germline ends. Germline CDR1 reads SQVTM; CDR2 reads ANQGSEA. The CDR3 spans 14 residues. This receptor was identified in an adult man with Graves' disease, either hyperthyroidism or ophthalmopathy (not recorded which). The rearrangement uses TRBV29-1 and TRBJ1-1; D is possibly TRBD1 (6 bases). Material for sequencing was peripheral blood or thyroid tissue (not recorded which). CDR3 nucleotide sequence: TGCAGCGTTGCCCCGACAGGCTTGAACACTGAAGCTTTCTTT. It specifies CSVAPTGLNTEAFF.